This T cell receptor (beta chain) was captured by sequencing in a study of pediatric ulcerative colitis. Broader study findings: All ulcerative colitis patients, but no controls, carried a couple of rectal clonotypes. Acute severe colitis showed lower rectal diversity from clonal expansions.

Remarks on this clone: The antigen is unknown.

This was a survey-level run. The assay was immunoSEQ multiplex PCR, and TCRdb's table has in-frame clones only and misses some. The sample shows about 36,000 clones, 73% of them seen only once. During colonoscopy, one to two rectal pinch biopsies were collected. No immunosuppressive drugs were given to ulcerative colitis patients before diagnostic colonoscopy. The germline CDR1 and CDR2 sequences are SGHTA and FQGTGA. The CDR3 is 15 residues long. V was pared by 5 bases and J by 4 bases, with 4 bases of the junction left unmatched. The sequence derives from a boy younger than 18 with moderate ulcerative colitis. Source material: gut tissue. The chain recombines TRBV7-3 with TRBJ2-7, with 14 bases fitting TRBD2. CDR3 in amino acids: CASSAGLAGGYEQYF. The DNA for the CDR3 is TGTGCCAGCAGCGCAGGACTAGCGGGGGGTTACGAGCAGTACTTC.